This T cell receptor (beta chain) is from a study of blood T cell repertoires in COVID-19. As for the study in general: Whether acute or convalescent, the COVID-19 samples came from the United States, Italy and Spain. Sources were T cells, B-cell-depleted T cells, or PBMCs; the material itself was cDNA or gDNA.

Across over 20 US areas, participants ranged in age from roughly 18 to 95 years. Recovery meant two consecutive negative NP/OP PCR tests, professional clearance, or resolved symptoms. Only in-frame clones appear in the TCRdb table, and some are missing; sequencing was by immunoSEQ multiplex PCR. Seen here are a few hundred thousand clones, about 90% observed once, and the top ten hold 1%. V gave up 6 bases and J gave up 0 bases, with 14 bases separating them. Germline CDR1 and CDR2: MNHEY and SMNVEV (reference sequence). The CDR3 runs 15 residues. This clone has just one count. This chain joins TRBV27 and TRBJ1-1, with D perhaps matching TRBD1 (5 bases). Sequencing was performed on PBMCs or T cells enriched from blood (not recorded which). This TCR came from a woman in her 30s who had recovered from COVID-19. For the CDR3, the DNA is TGTGCCAGCAGCTCCTACAGGCCTATGAACACTGAAGCTTTCTTT. Translation: CASSSYRPMNTEAFF.